One sample yielded the 11 T cell receptor beta chains listed below, sequenced in a study of control samples from healthy donors and cancer patients. The table came from immunoSEQ multiplex PCR; TCRdb's copy has only in-frame clones and leaves some out. The sample shows approximately 100,000 clones, approximately 92% of them seen only once. Sequencing was carried out using blood. These TCRs come from a human donor in good health. The donor label of this sample is uncertain.

This sequence joins TRBV25-1 and TRBJ1-3, with a tentative D call TRBD1 (6 bases). The CDR3 sequence is 15 residues long. The V gene's germline CDR1 is MGHDK and CDR2 SYGVNS. The V end was cut by 4 bases, the J end by 0 bases, with 10 bases between. The CDR3 is CASSAEGGSGNTIYF. CDR3 bases: TGTGCCAGCAGTGCAGAGGGGGGCTCTGGAAACACCATATATTTT.

The V call is TRBV25-1, the J call TRBJ2-5; TRBD2 is a possible D gene (5 bases). Trimming took off 2 bases at V and 5 bases at J, with 15 bases between the two ends. There are 15 residues in the CDR3. CDR1 and CDR2 from the germline V gene are MGHDK and SYGVNS. CDR3 sequence: CASSEARGTGETQYF. DNA for the CDR3: TGTGCCAGCAGTGAAGCCCGGGGTACGGGGGAGACCCAGTACTTC.

The V and J genes are TRBV30 and TRBJ2-5; no firm D call. CDR3 length: 12 residues. The germline V gene encodes CDR1 GTSNPN and CDR2 SVGIG (reference sequence). V lost 0 bases, J lost 5 bases, and 7 bases lay in between. CDR3 sequence reads: CAWSVRLETQYF. CDR3 nucleotide sequence: TGTGCCTGGAGTGTACGGCTGGAGACCCAGTACTTC.

V and J are TRBV15 and TRBJ1-1, with TRBD1 matching over 7 bases. The trim removed 4 bases at V and 5 bases at J, leaving 7 bases unmatched. Germline loops: CDR1 LNHNV, CDR2 YYDKDF (reference sequence). The CDR3 consists of 14 residues. CDR3 coding DNA: TGTGCCACCAGCAATGACAGGGACGGAACTGAAGCTTTCTTT. Translating it yields CATSNDRDGTEAFF.

V and J are TRBV10-1 and TRBJ1-1; the D is unclear. Per germline, CDR1 WNHNN and CDR2 SYGVQD (reference sequence). The CDR3 loop spans 13 amino acids. Trimming pared 6 bases from V and 8 bases from J, leaving 16 bases between. The CDR3: CASSDTTTREAFF. CDR3 coding DNA: TGCGCCAGCAGCGACACTACAACTCGGGAAGCTTTCTTT.

This clone was recorded only once. Germline is not matched at one junction end, which may reflect a read error. V and J are TRBV24-1 and TRBJ1-2; 8 nucleotides align to TRBD1. The CDR3 extends over 14 amino acids. CDR1 KGHDR and CDR2 SFDVKD come from the germline V gene. DNA of the CDR3: TGTGCCACCAGTGATGGGGGACAGGCCTATGGCCACACCTTC. Its protein is CATSDGGQAYGHTF.

J is TRBJ2-2 and V is TRBV5-8; TRBD2 agrees at 15 bases. The germline gives CDR1 SGHTS, CDR2 YDEGEE. This CDR3 is 18 amino acids long. V was clipped by 2 bases and J by 2 bases; unmatched bases: 4. The DNA for the CDR3 is TGTGCCAGCAGCTTCGGACTAGCGGGGGGGCCTAACACCGGGGAGCTGTTTTTT. Translated: CASSFGLAGGPNTGELFF.

V is TRBV18 and J is TRBJ2-2, with 10 bases that match TRBD1. Germline CDR1 reads KGHSH; CDR2 reads LQKENI. The CDR3 covers 15 residues. Germline trimming cut 3 bases from V and 5 bases from J; bases unmatched to any gene: 3. The CDR3 DNA follows: TGTGCCAGCTCACCGGGACAGGGGAGGACCGGGGAGCTGTTTTTT. This translates into CASSPGQGRTGELFF.

This clone was recorded once. The V and J genes are TRBV13 and TRBJ1-1, with 9 bases identical to TRBD1. The V gene end was trimmed by 8 bases and the J gene end by 11 bases; junction bases not matched to a gene: 12. From germline, CDR1 is PRHDT and CDR2 FYEKMQ (reference sequence). The CDR3 covers 13 residues. Here the CDR3 DNA reads TGTGCCAGCTCCCTGGGACAGGGTCGGGAGGCTTTCTTT. It yields the protein CASSLGQGREAFF. The variable domain in full, completed from reference TRBV13 and TRBJ1-1, reads AAGVIQSPRHLIKEKRETATLKCYPIPRHDTVYWYQQGPGQDPQFLISFYEKMQSDKGSIPDRFSAQQFSDYHSELNMSSLELGDSALYFCASSLGQGREAFFGQGTRLTVV.

The J gene is TRBJ2-7, the V gene TRBV4-2, with 7 bases fitting TRBD1. V trimming: 0 bases; J trimming: 3 bases; junction bases outside the gene matches: 8. The CDR3 has 16 residues. The V gene's germline CDR1 is LGHNA and CDR2 YNFKEQ. CDR3 residues: CASSQDLGQSFYEQYF. CDR3 coding DNA: TGTGCCAGCAGCCAAGATTTGGGACAGAGCTTCTACGAGCAGTACTTC.

The rearrangement joins TRBV19 to TRBJ1-6; D is possibly TRBD1 (5 bases). This CDR3 comprises 16 residues. The germline V gene encodes CDR1 LNHDA and CDR2 SQIVND (reference sequence). Between the trimmed V and J ends, which lost 1 base and 14 bases, there was a span of 21 bases. The CDR3 DNA is TGTGCCAGTAGTATAGCGGGGCAGCCGCTTGATTCTGCCCTCCACTTT. Its translation: CASSIAGQPLDSALHF.